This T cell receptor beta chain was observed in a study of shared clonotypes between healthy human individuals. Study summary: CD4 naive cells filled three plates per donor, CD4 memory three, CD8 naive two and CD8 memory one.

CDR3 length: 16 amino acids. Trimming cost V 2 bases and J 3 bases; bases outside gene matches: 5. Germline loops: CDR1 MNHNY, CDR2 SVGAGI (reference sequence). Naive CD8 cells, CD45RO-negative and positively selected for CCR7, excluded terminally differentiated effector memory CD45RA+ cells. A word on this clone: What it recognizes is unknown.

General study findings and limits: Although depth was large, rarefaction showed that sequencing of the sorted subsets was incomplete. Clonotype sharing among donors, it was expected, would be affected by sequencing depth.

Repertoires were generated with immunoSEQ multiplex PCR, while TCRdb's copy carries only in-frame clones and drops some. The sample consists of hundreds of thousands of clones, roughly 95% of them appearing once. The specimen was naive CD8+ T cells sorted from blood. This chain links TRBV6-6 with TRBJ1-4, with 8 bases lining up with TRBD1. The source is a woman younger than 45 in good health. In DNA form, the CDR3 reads TGTGCCAGCAGTTACCTCCGGACAGGGTCTAATGAAAAACTGTTTTTT. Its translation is CASSYLRTGSNEKLFF.